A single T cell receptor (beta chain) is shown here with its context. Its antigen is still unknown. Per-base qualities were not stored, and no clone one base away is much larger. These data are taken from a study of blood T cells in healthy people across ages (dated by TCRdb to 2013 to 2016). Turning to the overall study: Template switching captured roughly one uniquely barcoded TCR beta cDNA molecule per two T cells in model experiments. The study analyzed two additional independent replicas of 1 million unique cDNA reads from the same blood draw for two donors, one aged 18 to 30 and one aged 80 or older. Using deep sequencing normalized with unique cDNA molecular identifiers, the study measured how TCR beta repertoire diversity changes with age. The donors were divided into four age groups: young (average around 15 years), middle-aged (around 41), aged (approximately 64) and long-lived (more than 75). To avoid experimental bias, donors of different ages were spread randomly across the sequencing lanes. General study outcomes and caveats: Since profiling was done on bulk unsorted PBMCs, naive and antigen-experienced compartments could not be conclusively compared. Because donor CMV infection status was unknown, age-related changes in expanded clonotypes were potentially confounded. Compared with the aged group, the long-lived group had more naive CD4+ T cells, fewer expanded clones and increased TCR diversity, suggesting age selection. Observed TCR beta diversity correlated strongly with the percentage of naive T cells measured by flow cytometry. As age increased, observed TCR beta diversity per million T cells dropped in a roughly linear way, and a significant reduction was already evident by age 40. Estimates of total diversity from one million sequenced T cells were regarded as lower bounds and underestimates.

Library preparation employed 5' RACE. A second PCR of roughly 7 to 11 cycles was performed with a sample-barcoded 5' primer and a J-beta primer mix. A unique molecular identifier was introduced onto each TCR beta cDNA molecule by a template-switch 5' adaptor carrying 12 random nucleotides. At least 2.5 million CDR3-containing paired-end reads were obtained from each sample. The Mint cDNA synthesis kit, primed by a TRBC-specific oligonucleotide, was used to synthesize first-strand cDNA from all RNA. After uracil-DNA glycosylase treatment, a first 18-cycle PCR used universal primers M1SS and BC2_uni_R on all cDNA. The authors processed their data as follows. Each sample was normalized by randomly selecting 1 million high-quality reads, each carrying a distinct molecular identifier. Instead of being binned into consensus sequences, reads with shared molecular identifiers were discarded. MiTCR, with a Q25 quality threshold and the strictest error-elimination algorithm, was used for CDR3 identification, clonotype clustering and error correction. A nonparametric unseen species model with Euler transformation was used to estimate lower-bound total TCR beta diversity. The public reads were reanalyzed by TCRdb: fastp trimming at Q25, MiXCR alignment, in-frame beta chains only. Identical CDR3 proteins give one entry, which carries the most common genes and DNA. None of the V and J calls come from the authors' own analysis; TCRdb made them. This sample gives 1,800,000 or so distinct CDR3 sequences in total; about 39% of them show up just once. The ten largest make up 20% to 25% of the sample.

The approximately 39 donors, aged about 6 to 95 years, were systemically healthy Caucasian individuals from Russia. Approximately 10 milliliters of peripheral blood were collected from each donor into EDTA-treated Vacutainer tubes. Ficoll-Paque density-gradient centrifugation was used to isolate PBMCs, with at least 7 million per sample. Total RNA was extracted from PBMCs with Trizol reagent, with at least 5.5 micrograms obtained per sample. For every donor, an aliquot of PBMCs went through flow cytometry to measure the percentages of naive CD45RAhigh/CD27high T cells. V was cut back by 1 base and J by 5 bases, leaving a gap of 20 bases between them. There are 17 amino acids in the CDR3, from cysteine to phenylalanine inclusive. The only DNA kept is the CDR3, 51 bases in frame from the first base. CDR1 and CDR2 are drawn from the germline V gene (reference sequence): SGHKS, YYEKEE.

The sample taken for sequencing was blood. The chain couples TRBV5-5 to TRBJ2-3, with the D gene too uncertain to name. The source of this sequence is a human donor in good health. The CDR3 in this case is CASSLKEADLPRDTQYF. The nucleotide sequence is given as TGTGCCAGCAGCTTGAAAGAAGCTGACCTTCCCCGAGATACGCAGTATTTT.